The 22 T cell receptor beta chains given below trace back to one sample, sequenced in a study of a mutant IDH1 vaccine in newly diagnosed glioma. The antigens for these receptors are not known. Specified time point: week 35, safety follow-up. With topical imiquimod, each dose of the vaccine consisted of 300 ug of mutant IDH1 20-mer peptide. Repertoires were generated with immunoSEQ multiplex PCR, while TCRdb's copy carries only in-frame clones and drops some. The sample contains about 54,000 clones, 84% of which appear only once. The starting material was PBMCs, obtained from a glioma patient whose treatment included an IDH1 peptide vaccine. These receptors all stem from a woman aged 18-30 years with glioma.

This chain joins TRBV18 and TRBJ1-5; D perhaps matches TRBD1 (5 bases). From germline, CDR1 is KGHSH and CDR2 LQKENI. Trimming took off 5 bases at V and 10 bases at J, with 15 bases between the two ends. The CDR3 runs to 13 residues. The CDR3 coding sequence is TGTGCCAGCTCAACGGTCAGGGAGACACCCCAGCATTTT. As protein: CASSTVRETPQHF.

V usage is TRBV2 and J usage is TRBJ2-7; tentatively, D is TRBD2 (6 bases). Germline CDR1 SNHLY, CDR2 FYNNEI. The V end was cut by 6 bases, the J end by 5 bases, with 17 bases between. The CDR3 runs to 14 residues. In nucleotides, the CDR3 is TGTGCCAGCAGGCGACTAGTAAGGTTGCACGAGCAGTACTTC. Amino acids: CASRRLVRLHEQYF.

The chain carries TRBV9 and TRBJ2-5; D tentatively fits TRBD1 or TRBD2 (5 bases each). Germline CDR1 is SGDLS and CDR2 is YYNGEE. V shed 0 bases and J shed 5 bases, with 8 bases lying between them. This CDR3 spans 13 amino acids. CDR3 nucleotide sequence: TGTGCCAGCAGCGTAGCTGAGGGGGAGACCCAGTACTTC. Its protein product is CASSVAEGETQYF.

The V and J genes are TRBV5-4 and TRBJ2-7; a possible D gene is TRBD1 (6 bases). Trimming removed 3 bases from V and 3 bases from J, with 13 bases in between. Germline CDR1 reads SGHNT; CDR2 reads YYREEE (reference sequence). The CDR3 consists of 14 residues. The CDR3 bases are TGTGCCAGCAGCTCCAGGACAGCTATCTACGAGCAGTACTTC. Amino acid sequence: CASSSRTAIYEQYF. The whole variable domain, remainder taken from reference TRBV5-4 and TRBJ2-7, is ETGVTQSPTHLIKTRGQQVTLRCSSQSGHNTVSWYQQALGQGPQFIFQYYREEENGRGNFPPRFSGLQFPNYSSELNVNALELDDSALYLCASSSRTAIYEQYFGPGTRLTVT.

The CDR3 nucleotides are TGTGCCAGCTCGGGACAGGGTGACGAGCAGTACTTC. Encoded protein: CASSGQGDEQYF. The chain combines TRBV18 with TRBJ2-7; TRBD1 matches 9 bases. V shed 6 bases and J 5 bases; nucleotides not matched to a gene: 2. The CDR3 length is 12 residues. Germline assignment: CDR1 KGHSH and CDR2 LQKENI.

The table lists this clone with a count of one. This chain joins TRBV5-8 and TRBJ1-2; no definite D call. Between the trimmed V and J ends, which lost 0 bases and 4 bases, there was a span of 10 bases. The CDR3 totals 14 residues. CDR1 is SGHTS, CDR2 YDEGEE, per germline. For the CDR3, the DNA is TGTGCCAGCAGCTTGGAAGGCAGCCTCTATGGCTACACCTTC. It codes for CASSLEGSLYGYTF. The whole variable domain, filled in from reference TRBV5-8 and TRBJ1-2, reads EAGVTQSPTHLIKTRGQQATLRCSPISGHTSVYWYQQALGLGLQFLLWYDEGEERNRGNFPPRFSGRQFPNYSSELNVNALELEDSALYLCASSLEGSLYGYTFGSGTRLTVV.

The CDR3, as DNA: TGTGCCAGCAGCGTGAAACCCGCGGGGCTTAGCCCTAATTCACCCCTCCACTTT. It is translated as CASSVKPAGLSPNSPLHF. This chain uses TRBV9 with TRBJ1-6, with TRBD1 as a possible D gene (5 bases). CDR3 size: 18 residues. V lost 2 bases to trimming and J lost 6 bases, with 21 bases between them. Germline values: CDR1 SGDLS, CDR2 YYNGEE.

The CDR3 spells CASSQSGGSKGYTF. In DNA, the CDR3 is TGTGCCAGCAGCCAAAGCGGGGGATCGAAAGGCTACACCTTC. V usage is TRBV14 and J usage is TRBJ1-2; perhaps TRBD1 as D (5 bases). V gave up 2 bases and J gave up 8 bases, with 15 bases separating them. CDR1 and CDR2 from the germline V gene are SGHDN and FVKESK. The CDR3 is made up of 14 amino acids.

The rearrangement links TRBV7-8 to TRBJ2-5, with 9 bases aligning to TRBD1. Germline V lookup: CDR1 SGHVS, CDR2 FQNEAQ. The CDR3 loop spans 16 amino acids. V trimming: 5 bases; J trimming: 4 bases; junction bases outside the gene matches: 11. CDR3 nucleotides: TGTGCCAGCAGCACTAGTACAGGGGGCTGGCTAGAGACCCAGTACTTC. As protein: CASSTSTGGWLETQYF.

V usage is TRBV4-3 and J usage is TRBJ1-6, with 10 bases matching TRBD1. V was pared by 1 base and J by 9 bases, with 3 bases of the junction left unmatched. CDR3 length: 15 residues. The V gene's germline CDR1 is LGHNA and CDR2 YSLEER. This chain's CDR3 is CASSQAGTGVSPLHF. The CDR3 DNA is TGCGCCAGCAGCCAAGCCGGGACAGGGGTTTCACCCCTCCACTTT.

The chain combines TRBV29-1 with TRBJ1-2, with 9 bases that match TRBD1. CDR1 and CDR2 from the germline V gene are SQVTM and ANQGSEA. CDR3 length: 12 residues. V was pared by 7 bases and J by 6 bases, with 6 bases of the junction left unmatched. The CDR3 is CSAGDRVHGYTF. CDR3 bases: TGCAGCGCCGGGGACAGGGTCCATGGCTACACCTTC.

The rearrangement links TRBV30 to TRBJ1-1; D is perhaps TRBD1 (6 bases). Per germline, CDR1 GTSNPN and CDR2 SVGIG (reference sequence). V gave up 1 base and J gave up 4 bases, with 10 bases separating them. This CDR3 spans 13 amino acids. The CDR3 sequence is CAWSAGVATEAFF. The CDR3 DNA reads TGTGCCTGGAGTGCAGGGGTGGCCACTGAAGCTTTCTTT.

This chain joins TRBV11-3 and TRBJ1-1; 8 nucleotides line up with TRBD1. The CDR3 loop spans 14 amino acids. Losses at the gene ends were 5 bases for V and 10 bases for J; bases not matched to a gene: 12. Per the germline V gene, CDR1 is SGHNT and CDR2 is YENEEA. The CDR3 DNA is TGTGCCAGCAGCATACGGACAGGGAGGTATGGAGCTTTCTTT. As protein: CASSIRTGRYGAFF.

V and J are TRBV19 and TRBJ2-7; 7 positions agree with TRBD1. Germline values: CDR1 LNHDA, CDR2 SQIVND (reference sequence). CDR3 size: 15 residues. The V gene end was trimmed by 3 bases and the J gene end by 6 bases; junction bases not matched to a gene: 11. The CDR3 reads CASSIKGQSPVEQYF. The CDR3 DNA reads as TGTGCCAGTAGTATTAAGGGACAGAGTCCGGTCGAGCAGTACTTC.

The chain carries TRBV19 and TRBJ2-4; the D is unclear. Trimming stripped 9 bases from V and 7 bases from J, with 10 bases between. CDR1 and CDR2 (germline): LNHDA, SQIVND (reference sequence). This CDR3 has 11 amino acids. The CDR3 coding sequence is TGTGCCAGCCTCCTTGGCAACATTCAGTACTTC. Residues: CASLLGNIQYF.

This rearrangement joins TRBV21-1 to TRBJ2-1; the DNA was not used to check the table's D call, TRBD2. TRBV21-1 represents a pseudogene. The CDR3 is made up of 17 amino acids. The CDR3 nucleotides are TGTGCCAGCAGCAAACATCGGAGCGGGAGGGCTGACAATGAGCAGTTCTTC. It is translated as CASSKHRSGRADNEQFF.

The chain recombines TRBV27 with TRBJ2-2; D is uncertain. V lost 2 bases to trimming and J lost 4 bases, with 8 bases between them. Germline CDR1 MNHEY, CDR2 SMNVEV (reference sequence). The CDR3 consists of 14 residues. The CDR3, as DNA: TGTGCCAGCAGTTTACTATCTGGCACCGGGGAGCTGTTTTTT. It translates to CASSLLSGTGELFF.

A few counts support this clone. The chain joins TRBV5-1 to TRBJ1-1, with TRBD1 matching 7 bases. J was trimmed by 6 bases and V by 3 bases; bases with no gene match: 17. Per the germline V gene, CDR1 is SGHRS and CDR2 is YFSETQ. The CDR3 length is 17 residues. The CDR3 region has the DNA TGCGCCAGCAGCTCGGGGGGAAGGGGGCCCTCGCAGGCTGAAGCTTTCTTT. This encodes CASSSGGRGPSQAEAFF.

The chain employs TRBV7-2 and TRBJ2-7, with a possible D match to TRBD2 (5 bases). V dropped 1 base and J dropped 5 bases, with 12 bases sitting between them. There are 14 residues in the CDR3. The germline gives CDR1 SGHTA, CDR2 FQGNSA. DNA of the CDR3: TGTGCCAGCAGCTTAGGGGGTCTCGGGGACGAGCAGTACTTC. Protein sequence: CASSLGGLGDEQYF.

This sequence joins TRBV2 and TRBJ1-2; 10 bases map to TRBD1. Germline-derived CDR1 and CDR2 are SNHLY and FYNNEI. This CDR3 region has 14 residues. J lost 6 bases, V lost 5 bases, and 6 bases had no gene match. CDR3 in amino acids: CASSLDRGDDGYTF. DNA of the CDR3: TGTGCCAGCAGTTTGGACAGGGGGGACGATGGCTACACCTTC.

This rearrangement joins TRBV7-9 to TRBJ2-3; 13 bases line up with TRBD2. The CDR3 has 15 residues. CDR1 and CDR2 (germline): SEHNR, FQNEAQ (reference sequence). The J segment lost 6 bases and the V segment lost 5 bases, leaving 5 bases of the junction unmatched. CDR3 sequence (DNA): TGTGCCAGCAGCCTTGCGACTAGCGGGAGGGATACGCAGTATTTT. Protein sequence: CASSLATSGRDTQYF. Together with reference TRBV7-9 and TRBJ2-3, the CDR3 gives the full variable domain: DTGVSQNPRHKITKRGQNVTFRCDPISEHNRLYWYRQTLGQGPEFLTYFQNEAQLEKSRLLSDRFSAERPKGSFSTLEIQRTEQGDSAMYLCASSLATSGRDTQYFGPGTRLTVL.

This clone was seen only once. V gene TRBV6-6 combines with J gene TRBJ1-1; possible D gene TRBD1, 6 bases. The V end was cut by 6 bases, the J end by 4 bases, with 15 bases between. CDR1 is MNHNY, CDR2 SVGAGI, per germline (reference sequence). CDR3 length: 14 amino acids. CDR3 DNA: TGTGCCAGCAGAAACTCTCAAGGGGGCACTGAAGCTTTCTTT. This sequence encodes CASRNSQGGTEAFF.